The entry below describes one T cell receptor beta chain. Antigen unknown. Produced via immunoSEQ multiplex PCR; TCRdb's table is partial and in-frame only. This table has about 2.1 million clones, around 95% appearing once. The CDR3 runs 14 residues. V was pared by 5 bases and J by 6 bases, with 9 bases of the junction left unmatched. Germline CDR1 reads MNHEY; CDR2 reads SMNVEV (reference sequence). Naive CD8 cells lacked CD45RO and underwent positive selection for CCR7, leaving out terminally differentiated effector memory CD45RA+ cells. The data were obtained in a study of shared clonotypes between healthy human individuals. Study results and limitations: Around 5% was the fraction of naive CD4 clonotypes found shared across four donors.

This clonotype was sampled from a man aged 18 to 30 in good health. Some clones in this sample may be carry-over from other donors' samples. What was sequenced was naive CD8+ T cells from PBMCs. The chain combines TRBV27 with TRBJ1-1; 7 bases line up with TRBD1. Written as DNA, the CDR3 is TGTGCCAGCAGTCTCGGACAGGAGAGGGCTGAAGCTTTCTTT. The encoded protein is CASSLGQERAEAFF.